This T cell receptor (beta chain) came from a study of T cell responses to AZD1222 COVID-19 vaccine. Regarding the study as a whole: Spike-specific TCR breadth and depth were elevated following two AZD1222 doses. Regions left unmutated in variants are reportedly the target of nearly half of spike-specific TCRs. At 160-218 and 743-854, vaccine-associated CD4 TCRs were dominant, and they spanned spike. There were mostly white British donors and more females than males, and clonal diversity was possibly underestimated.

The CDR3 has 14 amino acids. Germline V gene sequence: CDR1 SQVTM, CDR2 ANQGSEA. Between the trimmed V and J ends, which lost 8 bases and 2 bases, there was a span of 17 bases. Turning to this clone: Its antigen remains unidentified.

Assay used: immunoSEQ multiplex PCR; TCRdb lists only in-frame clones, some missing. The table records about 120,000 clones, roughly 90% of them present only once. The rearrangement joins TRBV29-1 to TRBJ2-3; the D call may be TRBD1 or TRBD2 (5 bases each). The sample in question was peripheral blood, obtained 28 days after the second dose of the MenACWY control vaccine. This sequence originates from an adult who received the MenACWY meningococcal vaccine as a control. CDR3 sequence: CSFLGDRVTDTQYF. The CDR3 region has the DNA TGCAGCTTTCTGGGGGACCGCGTCACAGATACGCAGTATTTT.